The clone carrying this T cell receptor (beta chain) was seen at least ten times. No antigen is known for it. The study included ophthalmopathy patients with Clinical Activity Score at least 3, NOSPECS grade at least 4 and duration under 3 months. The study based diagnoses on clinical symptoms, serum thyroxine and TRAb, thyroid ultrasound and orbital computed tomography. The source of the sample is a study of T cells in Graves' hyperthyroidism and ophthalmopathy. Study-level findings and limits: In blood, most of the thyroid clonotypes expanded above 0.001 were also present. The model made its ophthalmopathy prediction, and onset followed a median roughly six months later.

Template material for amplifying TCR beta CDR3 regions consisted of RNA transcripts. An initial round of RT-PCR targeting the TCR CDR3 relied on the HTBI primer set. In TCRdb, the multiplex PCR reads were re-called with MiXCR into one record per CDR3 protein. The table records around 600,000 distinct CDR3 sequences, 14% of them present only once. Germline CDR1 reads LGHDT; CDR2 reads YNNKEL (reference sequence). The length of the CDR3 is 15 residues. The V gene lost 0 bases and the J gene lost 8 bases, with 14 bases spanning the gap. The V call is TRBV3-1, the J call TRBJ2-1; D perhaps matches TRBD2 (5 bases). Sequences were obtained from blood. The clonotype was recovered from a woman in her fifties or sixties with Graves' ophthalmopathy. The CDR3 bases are TGTGCCAGCAGCCAAGAGGTCCTCCCGGGATATGAGCAGTTCTTC. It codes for CASSQEVLPGYEQFF.